A single sample is the source of the 23 T cell receptor beta chains below, sequenced in a study. Each CDR3 protein gets one entry after TCRdb re-called the 5' RACE reads with MiXCR. The table records approximately 60,000 distinct CDR3 sequences, around 26% of them present only once. Sequences were obtained from tumor-infiltrating memory CD4+ T cells sorted from the breast tumor. As to subset: memory CD4+ T cells, CD4+CD45RO+CD25-. The source is a female donor with breast cancer.

In this sample, this clonotype turned up a few times. The chain employs TRBV7-2 and TRBJ1-1, with a possible D match to TRBD1 (5 bases). The germline V gene has CDR1 SGHTA and CDR2 FQGNSA. The CDR3 loop spans 13 amino acids. Between the trimmed V and J ends, which lost 5 bases and 6 bases, there was a span of 13 bases. Here the CDR3 DNA reads TGTGCCAGCAGCCAAGCCTGGGGCTCTGAAGCTTTCTTT. Amino acids: CASSQAWGSEAFF.

This clonotype was recorded at least ten times. This rearrangement joins TRBV6-5 to TRBJ2-7; D might be TRBD2 (5 bases). Per the germline V gene, CDR1 is MNHEY and CDR2 is SVGAGI. The CDR3 is made up of 14 amino acids. Trimming took 7 bases from V and 0 from J, leaving 13 bases between them. CDR3 sequence reads: CASTRAENSYEQYF. The CDR3 DNA reads TGTGCCAGCACGCGGGCGGAAAACTCCTACGAGCAGTACTTC.

This sequence joins TRBV7-3 and TRBJ2-1; a possible D gene is TRBD2 (6 bases). Trimming pared 1 base from V and 8 bases from J, leaving 15 bases between. CDR3 size: 15 residues. Germline-derived CDR1 and CDR2 are SGHTA and FQGTGA. The DNA for the CDR3 is TGTGCCAGCAGCTTAAGAGGCCTAGCTAGCGATGAGCAGTTCTTC. Its translation is CASSLRGLASDEQFF.

The chain joins TRBV7-8 to TRBJ1-4, with 7 bases that match TRBD1. The CDR3 runs to 14 residues. Germline lookup yields CDR1 SGHVS and CDR2 FQNEAQ. The ends lost 1 base at V and 12 bases at J; junction bases unmatched: 8. CDR3 DNA: TGTGCCAGCAGCTTAGATACCGACAGGGAAGAACTGTTTTTT. This codes for CASSLDTDREELFF. The full variable domain, in which reference TRBV7-8 and TRBJ1-4 provide the parts outside the CDR3, is GAGVSQSPRYKVAKRGQDVALRCDPISGHVSLFWYQQALGQGPEFLTYFQNEAQLDKSGLPSDRFFAERPEGSVSTLKIQRTQQEDSAVYLCASSLDTDREELFFGSGTQLSVL.

This clonotype was seen only a few times. The V and J genes are TRBV7-9 and TRBJ2-1; D call uncertain. Trimming removed 5 bases at V and 6 bases at J, with 14 bases between. The germline CDR1 and CDR2 sequences are SEHNR and FQNEAQ (reference sequence). The CDR3 extends over 14 amino acids. DNA of the CDR3: TGTGCCAGCAGCCGCAACGCGGTGGGCAATGAGCAGTTCTTC. Translating it yields CASSRNAVGNEQFF.

Only a few counts were recorded for this clonotype. V gene TRBV7-2 combines with J gene TRBJ1-1; D not certain. Germline V gene sequence: CDR1 SGHTA, CDR2 FQGNSA. Deletions cut 2 bases from V and 5 bases from J, with 12 bases between. The CDR3 has 14 residues. CDR3 protein: CASSLNIRGTEAFF. DNA of the CDR3: TGTGCCAGCAGCTTAAATATTCGGGGAACTGAAGCTTTCTTT.

This clonotype was counted a few times. The chain employs TRBV12-3 or TRBV12-4 and TRBJ2-2; D ambiguous. Trimming pared 2 bases from V and 7 bases from J, leaving 5 bases between. CDR3 length: 12 amino acids. As DNA, the CDR3 is TGTGCCAGCAGTTTATTGTTCGGGGAGCTGTTTTTT. It encodes CASSLLFGELFF.

This clonotype was detected many times. V and J are TRBV10-3 and TRBJ2-1, with 11 bases aligning to TRBD2. CDR3 length: 16 amino acids. V was clipped by 7 bases and J by 5 bases; unmatched bases: 10. Germline V CDR1 and CDR2: ENHRY, SYGVKD. This chain's CDR3 is CAITSTRLAGNNEQFF. CDR3 nucleotide sequence: TGTGCCATCACCTCCACGCGACTAGCGGGGAACAATGAGCAGTTCTTC.

The gene calls are TRBV2 and TRBJ1-2; TRBD1 aligns across 7 bases. Germline lookup yields CDR1 SNHLY and CDR2 FYNNEI. The V gene end was trimmed by 10 bases and the J gene end by 8 bases; junction bases not matched to a gene: 13. The CDR3 extends over 13 amino acids. CDR3 residues: CATSLLQGMGYTF. As DNA, the CDR3 is TGTGCCACCTCCCTATTACAGGGGATGGGCTACACCTTC. The variable domain in full, completed from reference TRBV2 and TRBJ1-2, reads EPEVTQTPSHQVTQMGQEVILRCVPISNHLYFYWYRQILGQKVEFLVSFYNNEISEKSEIFDDQFSVERPDGSNFTLKIRSTKLEDSAMYFCATSLLQGMGYTFGSGTRLTVV.

This chain links TRBV6-2 or TRBV6-3 with TRBJ1-2; D remains ambiguous. V was pared by 7 bases and J by 4 bases, with 19 bases between. There are 15 residues in the CDR3. Germline lookup yields CDR1 MNHEY and CDR2 SVGEGT. The CDR3 nucleotides are TGTGCCAGCATAGGAGGATCAACAGAGACCTATGGCTACACCTTC. It is translated as CASIGGSTETYGYTF.

Ten or more counts support this clonotype. The rearrangement uses TRBV11-3 and TRBJ1-2; D may be TRBD1 (5 bases). CDR1 and CDR2 from the germline V gene are SGHNT and YENEEA. Trimming shortened V by 2 bases and J by 0 bases, and 13 bases separated the two germline ends. CDR3 length: 16 residues. CDR3 amino acids: CASSLRGGLTNYGYTF. CDR3 coding DNA: TGTGCCAGCAGCTTAAGGGGAGGGCTGACTAACTATGGCTACACCTTC.

This clonotype was detected only a few times. The V and J genes are TRBV10-3 and TRBJ2-3; D not resolved. The germline V and J ends were trimmed by 7 bases and 0 bases, with 8 bases remaining between them. The CDR3 consists of 13 residues. CDR1 ENHRY and CDR2 SYGVKD come from the germline V gene. CDR3 sequence: CAITEASTDTQYF. The CDR3 DNA reads TGTGCCATCACCGAGGCTAGCACAGATACGCAGTATTTT.

The rearrangement links TRBV28 to TRBJ1-2; 9 nucleotides line up with TRBD1. Trimming removed 4 bases from V and 4 bases from J; junction bases left unmatched: 10. Germline V gene data show CDR1 as MDHEN and CDR2 as SYDVKM. The CDR3 consists of 16 residues. The CDR3 reads CASSSYRQGVGYGYTF. The CDR3 nucleotides are TGTGCCAGCAGTTCTTATAGACAGGGGGTGGGCTATGGCTACACCTTC.

This rearrangement joins TRBV18 to TRBJ1-1, with TRBD1 matching 7 bases. V dropped 3 bases and J dropped 3; count of bases not matched to a gene: 7. Germline CDR1 and CDR2: KGHSH and LQKENI. The CDR3 totals 15 residues. CDR3 in DNA: TGTGCCAGCTCACCCCAGGGGGTGGGTTACACTGAAGCTTTCTTT. This gives the protein CASSPQGVGYTEAFF.

This clonotype was seen only a few times. The chain couples TRBV5-1 to TRBJ1-2; a weak D match, TRBD1 (5 bases). V lost 4 bases to trimming and J lost 2 bases, with 15 bases between them. Germline V gene lookup returns CDR1 SGHRS and CDR2 YFSETQ. This CDR3 spans 15 amino acids. This CDR3 reads CASSVTGTDNYGYTF. The DNA of the CDR3 is TGCGCCAGCAGCGTGACCGGGACTGACAACTATGGCTACACCTTC.

This clonotype turned up a few times. The chain is built from TRBV5-1 and TRBJ2-7; 8 positions match TRBD1. This CDR3 is 12 amino acids long. V lost 5 bases, J lost 4 bases, and 2 bases stayed unmatched. Germline V gene data show CDR1 as SGHRS and CDR2 as YFSETQ. In DNA form, the CDR3 reads TGCGCCAGCAGAAGGACAGGGTACGAGCAGTACTTC. It translates to CASRRTGYEQYF.

To note about this clonotype: The junction shows a germline mismatch at one end, possibly a read error. The chain carries TRBV5-1 and TRBJ1-4; no clear D gene. CDR1 and CDR2 from the germline V gene are SGHRS and YFSETQ. The CDR3 consists of 15 residues. The CDR3 DNA reads as TGCGCCAGCAGCTTGGGAGCACCCGGGGATGAAAAACCGTTTTTT. As protein: CASSLGAPGDEKPFF.

This clonotype appeared a few times. J is TRBJ2-1 and V is TRBV7-3; D might be TRBD1 or TRBD2, each matching 6 bases. The CDR3 has 16 amino acids. Per the germline V gene, CDR1 is SGHTA and CDR2 is FQGTGA. Trimming cost V 0 bases and J 6 bases, with 15 bases left between them. The CDR3 protein is CASSLTAAEGGNEQFF. The CDR3 bases are TGTGCCAGCAGCTTAACGGCGGCAGAGGGGGGCAATGAGCAGTTCTTC. Supplemented by reference TRBV7-3 and TRBJ2-1, the full variable domain reads GAGVSQTPSNKVTEKGKYVELRCDPISGHTALYWYRQSLGQGPEFLIYFQGTGAADDSGLPNDRFFAVRPEGSVSTLKIQRTERGDSAVYLCASSLTAAEGGNEQFFGPGTRLTVL.

The rearrangement links TRBV3-1 to TRBJ1-2, with 12 bases identical to TRBD1. This CDR3 is 14 amino acids long. Germline CDR1 reads LGHDT; CDR2 reads YNNKEL (reference sequence). Germline trimming cut 6 bases from V and 2 bases from J; bases unmatched to any gene: 1. CDR3 sequence (DNA): TGTGCCAGCAGGGGGACAGGGGGCAACTATGGCTACACCTTC. This translates into CASRGTGGNYGYTF.

This clonotype has at least ten counts. The chain employs TRBV7-3 and TRBJ2-3; TRBD2 matches 8 bases. The germline CDR1 and CDR2 sequences are SGHTA and FQGTGA. The CDR3 sequence is 15 residues long. With V trimmed by 5 bases and J by 1 base, 5 bases remained unmatched. The CDR3 region is CASSPTSVRTDTQYF. CDR3 bases: TGTGCCAGCAGCCCGACTAGCGTTCGCACAGATACGCAGTATTTT.

This clonotype was seen more than once but under ten times. The chain carries TRBV20-1 and TRBJ1-2; D unresolved. The CDR3 length is 12 residues. V gave up 6 bases and J gave up 4 bases, with 12 bases separating them. Per the germline V gene, CDR1 is DFQATT and CDR2 is SNEGSKA (reference sequence). CDR3 nucleotide sequence: TGCAGTGCGCGACACGGAAGCTATGGCTACACCTTC. Translating gives CSARHGSYGYTF.

This clonotype was observed a handful of times. V gene TRBV20-1 combines with J gene TRBJ2-5, with 8 nucleotides matching TRBD2. V was clipped by 3 bases and J by 5 bases; unmatched bases: 14. CDR1 and CDR2 (germline): DFQATT, SNEGSKA (reference sequence). This CDR3 comprises 16 residues. In DNA, the CDR3 is TGCAGTGCTAGTACTCCCGGGACTAGTGGTGGTGAGACCCAGTACTTC. Its translation is CSASTPGTSGGETQYF.

This chain joins TRBV15 and TRBJ1-4; weak D call: TRBD1 (5 bases). The germline V and J ends were trimmed by 0 bases and 2 bases, with 7 bases remaining between them. The length of the CDR3 is 15 residues. Germline V lookup: CDR1 LNHNV, CDR2 YYDKDF (reference sequence). The CDR3 loop reads CATSRDDSTNEKLFF. The CDR3 nucleotides read TGTGCCACCAGCAGAGACGACAGCACTAATGAAAAACTGTTTTTT.